These 17 T cell receptor beta chains originate from one sample sequenced in a study of shared clonotypes between healthy human individuals. Method: immunoSEQ multiplex PCR; TCRdb's copy keeps in-frame clones and lacks some. The repertoire consists of under 600,000 clones, with about 80% occurring once and the leading ten covering under 15%. The sequenced sample was PBMCs. The source of these receptors is a woman in her 40s in good health. Some clones in this sample may be carry-over from other donors' samples.

This chain uses TRBV2 with TRBJ2-3, with 10 nucleotides matching TRBD2. Per the germline V gene, CDR1 is SNHLY and CDR2 is FYNNEI. The CDR3 length is 17 residues. The V and J ends lost 2 bases and 4 bases, in that order; junction bases with no gene match: 9. CDR3 DNA: TGTGCCAGCAGTGAATTAGTAGCGGGAGGAGGCGCAGATACGCAGTATTTT. Translated: CASSELVAGGGADTQYF.

The chain is built from TRBV28 and TRBJ2-1; D is undetermined. In germline, CDR1 is MDHEN, CDR2 SYDVKM. V was trimmed by 6 bases and J by 0 bases, leaving 9 bases between them. CDR3 length: 14 residues. The CDR3 protein is CASSSRVSYNEQFF. CDR3 DNA: TGTGCCAGCAGCTCACGGGTCTCCTACAATGAGCAGTTCTTC.

V usage is TRBV6-1 and J usage is TRBJ1-1, with TRBD1 matching over 7 bases. The trim removed 1 base at V and 4 bases at J, leaving 9 bases unmatched. This CDR3 spans 16 amino acids. Germline CDR1 is MNHNS and CDR2 is SASEGT. The DNA of the CDR3 is TGTGCCAGCAGTGAAGGATGGACAGGTTGGGGCACTGAAGCTTTCTTT. Protein product: CASSEGWTGWGTEAFF.

This clone was counted a single time. The chain has TRBV5-1 and TRBJ2-7, with D perhaps matching TRBD1 or TRBD2 (5 bases each). Germline V lookup: CDR1 SGHRS, CDR2 YFSETQ. The CDR3 runs to 13 residues. The germline V and J ends were trimmed by 0 bases and 6 bases, with 10 bases remaining between them. CDR3 sequence (DNA): TGCGCCAGCAGCTTGGTGGGTGGGGGCGAGCAGTACTTC. This translates into CASSLVGGGEQYF.

The chain has TRBV11-2 and TRBJ2-5; no reliable D call. Germline V gene lookup returns CDR1 SGHAT and CDR2 FQNNGV. The CDR3 totals 15 residues. The V and J ends lost 1 base and 5 bases respectively, with 14 bases between them. CDR3 in DNA: TGTGCCAGCAGCTTAGCTGGAGCTCATCAGGAGACCCAGTACTTC. Residues: CASSLAGAHQETQYF.

This rearrangement joins TRBV16 to TRBJ1-2, with D tentatively TRBD1 (5 bases). V was shortened by 0 bases and J by 4 bases, with 15 bases between the two germline ends. CDR1 KGHSY and CDR2 FQNENV come from the germline V gene. The CDR3 spans 16 residues. The CDR3 nucleotides are TGTGCCAGCAGCCAATCTGGGACCCCTCTGGGCTATGGCTACACCTTC. This encodes CASSQSGTPLGYGYTF.

This chain links TRBV5-5 with TRBJ2-5; D perhaps matches TRBD1 (6 bases). From germline, CDR1 is SGHKS and CDR2 YYEKEE (reference sequence). Trimming shortened V by 2 bases and J by 3 bases, and 8 bases separated the two germline ends. This CDR3 is 13 amino acids long. Here the CDR3 reads CASSFPGEETQYF. DNA of the CDR3: TGTGCCAGCAGCTTCCCAGGGGAAGAGACCCAGTACTTC.

The gene calls are TRBV6-5 and TRBJ2-2; no clear D. V dropped 2 bases and J dropped 5 bases, with 15 bases sitting between them. The CDR3 has 16 residues. CDR1 is MNHEY, CDR2 SVGAGI, per germline. The DNA for the CDR3 is TGTGCCAGCAGTTACGGCCAGCGCTGGAAAACCGGGGAGCTGTTTTTT. Its protein product is CASSYGQRWKTGELFF.

This chain's CDR3 is CASSYSSGAGNEQFF. For the CDR3, the DNA is TGTGCCAGCAGTTACTCTTCGGGAGCAGGGAATGAGCAGTTCTTC. The chain is built from TRBV6-5 and TRBJ2-1; TRBD2 might be the D (6 bases). The CDR3 contains 15 residues. Deletions cut 0 bases from V and 7 bases from J, with 13 bases between. The germline CDR1 and CDR2 sequences are MNHEY and SVGAGI.

This rearrangement joins TRBV5-1 to TRBJ2-3; 7 bases fit TRBD1. Germline loops: CDR1 SGHRS, CDR2 YFSETQ. This CDR3 is built from 14 residues. V was clipped by 3 bases and J by 5 bases; unmatched bases: 6. The CDR3 bases are TGCGCCAGCAGCTCCGGGACAGTTCAAGATACGCAGTATTTT. It specifies CASSSGTVQDTQYF.

This CDR3 is CASTPGTTRETQYF. DNA for the CDR3: TGTGCCAGTACCCCCGGGACGACCAGGGAGACCCAGTACTTC. This sequence joins TRBV18 and TRBJ2-5, with D perhaps assigned TRBD1 or TRBD2 (5 bases each). With 9 bases removed from V and 5 bases from J, the gap between germline ends came to 19 bases. The length of the CDR3 is 14 residues. Per the germline V gene, CDR1 is KGHSH and CDR2 is LQKENI.

The CDR3 spells CASESNEKLFF. The CDR3 DNA reads TGTGCCAGTGAAAGTAATGAAAAACTGTTTTTT. The chain joins TRBV19 to TRBJ1-4; no firm D call. The germline gives CDR1 LNHDA, CDR2 SQIVND (reference sequence). The CDR3 is 11 amino acids. V was trimmed by 8 bases and J by 4 bases, leaving 5 bases between them.

The V gene is TRBV28, the J gene TRBJ1-2; TRBD1 aligns across 7 bases. Germline V lookup: CDR1 MDHEN, CDR2 SYDVKM. Trimming took 6 bases from V and 0 from J; bases not matched to a gene: 13. The CDR3 runs to 17 residues. The CDR3 region has the DNA TGTGCCAGCAGGCCCGGTGTCTCCGACAGGGCTAACTATGGCTACACCTTC. It is translated as CASRPGVSDRANYGYTF.

CDR3 bases: TGTGCCAGTAGTGACCGCACAGATACGCAGTATTTT. Amino acid sequence: CASSDRTDTQYF. The chain couples TRBV19 to TRBJ2-3; no firm D call. Germline CDR1 reads LNHDA; CDR2 reads SQIVND (reference sequence). V dropped 5 bases and J dropped 1 base, with 4 bases sitting between them. The CDR3 contains 12 residues.

This clone was observed once. The chain is built from TRBV28 and TRBJ1-5; 9 bases align to TRBD1. The CDR3 is 16 amino acids. V lost 3 bases and J lost 6; bases outside the gene matches: 9. CDR1 is MDHEN and CDR2 is SYDVKM in the germline V gene. The CDR3 nucleotides are TGTGCCAGCAGTTTCTCTATGGGACAGGGTGGTCAGCCCCAGCATTTT. Amino acids: CASSFSMGQGGQPQHF.

The chain links TRBV6-5 to TRBJ2-7, with no clear D. The CDR3 extends over 16 amino acids. Germline assignment: CDR1 MNHEY and CDR2 SVGAGI. V lost 2 bases and J lost 1, with 15 bases in between. Here the CDR3 reads CASSYAAQLRSYEQYF. CDR3 sequence (DNA): TGTGCCAGCAGTTACGCGGCTCAGCTTAGATCCTACGAGCAGTACTTC.

The chain uses TRBV7-2 and TRBJ2-5; 8 bases align to TRBD2. CDR1 is SGHTA, CDR2 FQGNSA, per germline. V was pared by 6 bases and J by 3 bases, with 9 bases of the junction left unmatched. The CDR3 has 15 residues. The CDR3: CASRVAGTREETQYF. CDR3 bases: TGTGCCAGCAGAGTAGCCGGGACTAGAGAAGAGACCCAGTACTTC.